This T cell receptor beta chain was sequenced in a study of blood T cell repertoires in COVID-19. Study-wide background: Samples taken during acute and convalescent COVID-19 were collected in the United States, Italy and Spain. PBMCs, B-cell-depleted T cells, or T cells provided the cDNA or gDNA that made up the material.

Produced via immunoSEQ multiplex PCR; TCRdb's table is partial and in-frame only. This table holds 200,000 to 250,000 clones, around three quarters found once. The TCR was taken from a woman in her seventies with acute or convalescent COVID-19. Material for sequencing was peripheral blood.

CDR3 amino acids: CASSSNRGANTDTQYF. CDR3 nucleotides: TGTGCCAGCAGTTCCAATAGGGGCGCGAACACAGATACGCAGTATTTT. This chain uses TRBV6-2 or TRBV6-3 with TRBJ2-3, with D possibly being TRBD1 (5 bases). The CDR3 runs to 16 residues. With 4 bases removed from V and 2 bases from J, the gap between germline ends came to 16 bases. Germline V gene data show CDR1 as MNHEY and CDR2 as SVGEGT.